These T cell receptor beta chains were read from a single sample in a study of OX40 agonist ivuxolimab in advanced cancers. This table comes from immunoSEQ multiplex PCR, and its TCRdb copy is limited to in-frame clones, with some not included. The sample contains some 57,000 clones, 92% of which appear only once. The sequenced sample was CD4+ or CD8+ T cells sorted from blood, obtained in a trial of the OX40 agonist ivuxolimab. All receptors derive from an adult with an advanced solid tumor such as melanoma, head and neck, liver or kidney cancer. Each CDR3 is given with its conserved first and last residue. The D gene is left open where the match is weak. Clone size, where shown, is once, few, many, or a class for clones that have expanded.

size	D	V	J	DNA	CDR3
once	NA	TRBV6-1	TRBJ2-3	TGTGCCAGCAGTGATGGGGTTAGCGGCCGGGTAAGCACAGATACGCAGTATTTT	CASSDGVSGRVSTDTQYF
NA	NA	TRBV28	TRBJ2-6	TGTGCCACCTTAATGCCTGGGGCCAACGTCCTGACTTTC	CATLMPGANVLTF
NA	NA	TRBV7-6	TRBJ2-7	TGTGCCAGCAGCTTAGCAGTGAGCTCCTACGAGCAGTACTTC	CASSLAVSSYEQYF
once	TRBD1	TRBV27	TRBJ2-6	TGTGCCAGCAGTTTCCAGACCGCTTCCGGGACAGACCTCTCTGGGGCCAACGTCCTGACTTTC	CASSFQTASGTDLSGANVLTF
NA	NA	TRBV7-9	TRBJ2-1	TGTGCCAGCAGCTCGGACAGTCTCTACAATGAGCAGTTCTTC	CASSSDSLYNEQFF
NA	NA	TRBV30	TRBJ1-1	TGTGCCTGGAGTGTTTCGATGAACACTGAAGCTTTCTTT	CAWSVSMNTEAFF
NA	NA	TRBV2	TRBJ2-3	TGTGCCAGCAGTGAACCCGTTTGGGGGAGCGGACCGGAAGATACGCAGTATTTT	CASSEPVWGSGPEDTQYF
NA	NA	TRBV30	TRBJ1-1	TGTGCCTGGAGTGAAAGAGGACCCTTAGGCACTGAAGCTTTCTTT	CAWSERGPLGTEAFF
NA	NA	TRBV27	TRBJ2-1	TGTGCCAGCGGGGAGATCAGAAACAATGAGCAGTTCTTC	CASGEIRNNEQFF
once	NA	TRBV28	TRBJ1-6	TGTGCCAGCAGTTTCGAGGACAGCAGCTCCTATAATTCACCCCTCCACTTT	CASSFEDSSSYNSPLHF
NA	NA	TRBV18	TRBJ1-5	TGTGCCAGCTCACCAGAGGTTCGTAGCATTAATAGCAATCAGCCCCAGCATTTT	CASSPEVRSINSNQPQHF
once	NA	TRBV9	TRBJ2-2	TGTGCCAGCAGCTTACTAGGGGGCACCGGGGAGCTGTTTTTT	CASSLLGGTGELFF
NA	NA	TRBV2	TRBJ2-1	TGTGCCAGCAGACCTTCTTTCGGGAGCTCCTACAATGAGCAGTTCTTC	CASRPSFGSSYNEQFF
NA	NA	TRBV29-1	TRBJ2-1	TGCAGCGTTGAGGGTCTACTTGGGCAGTTCTTC	CSVEGLLGQFF
NA	NA	TRBV28	TRBJ1-4	TGTGCCAGCAGTTTAATGACTAATGAAAAACTGTTTTTT	CASSLMTNEKLFF
NA	NA	TRBV7-3	TRBJ2-1	TGTGCCAGCAGCTCATCAAGGAGCTCCTACAATGAGCAGTTCTTC	CASSSSRSSYNEQFF
NA	NA	TRBV20-1	TRBJ1-1	TGCAGTGCTCCCAGGAACACTGAAGCTTTCTTT	CSAPRNTEAFF
NA	NA	TRBV6-1	TRBJ2-6	TGTGCCAGCAGTGCCCAACAGGGTCGGGCCAACGTCCTGACTTTC	CASSAQQGRANVLTF
NA	NA	TRBV25-1	TRBJ2-3	TGTGCCAGCACTCTCACAGATACGCAGTATTTT	CASTLTDTQYF
NA	NA	TRBV7-2	TRBJ1-1	TGTGCCAGCAGCTTTCAGGGGCTCACTGAAGCTTTCTTT	CASSFQGLTEAFF
NA	NA	TRBV6-1	TRBJ2-3	TGTGCCAGCAGTGAGGGTAGGGGAGATACGCAGTATTTT	CASSEGRGDTQYF
NA	NA	TRBV29-1	TRBJ2-5	TGCAGCGCTGGGGGGTACCAAGAGACCCAGTACTTC	CSAGGYQETQYF
NA	TRBD1	TRBV13	TRBJ2-7	TGTGCCAGCAGCTTAGGAGGGACAGGGGCCTACGAGCAGTACTTC	CASSLGGTGAYEQYF
NA	NA	TRBV6-5	TRBJ2-1	TGTGCCAGCAGTTCTCTGCAGGGGGGTTCCTACAATGAGCAGTTCTTC	CASSSLQGGSYNEQFF
NA	NA	TRBV5-1	TRBJ1-5	TGCGCCAGCAGCTTGGCCCCGTTTGGGCAGCCCCAGCGTTTT	CASSLAPFGQPQRF
NA	NA	TRBV28	TRBJ1-1	TGTGCCAGCAGTTGGTCTCTGGATTTAAACACTGAAGCTTTCTTT	CASSWSLDLNTEAFF
NA	NA	TRBV5-1	TRBJ1-3	TGCGCCAGCAGCTTCGACCCCCGAAACACCATATATTTT	CASSFDPRNTIYF
NA	NA	TRBV6-5	TRBJ2-5	TGTGCCAGCAGGCCCCTGAGGGGAATAGAGACCCAGTACTTC	CASRPLRGIETQYF
NA	NA	TRBV9	TRBJ2-3	TGTGCCAGCAGCGTGGGAGGGGGGCAAGATACGCAGTATTTT	CASSVGGGQDTQYF
NA	TRBD2	TRBV6-6	TRBJ2-3	TGTGCCAGCAGTTACTCTTTGCGGGGGGGCACAGATACGCAGTATTTT	CASSYSLRGGTDTQYF
NA	TRBD1	TRBV19	TRBJ2-7	TGTGCCAGTAGTATAGGACAGGGGGGCGAGCAGTACTTC	CASSIGQGGEQYF
NA	NA	TRBV4-3	TRBJ2-6	TGCGCCAGCAGCCAAGAATGGGTCTTGATCTCTGGGGCCAACGTCCTGACTTTC	CASSQEWVLISGANVLTF
NA	TRBD1	TRBV19	TRBJ1-1	TGTGCCAGTAGTATAGGACAGGGGTACACTGAAGCTTTCTTT	CASSIGQGYTEAFF
NA	NA	TRBV30	TRBJ1-1	TGTGCCTGGGGGAGGGGTACAGCGAACACTGAAGCTTTCTTT	CAWGRGTANTEAFF
NA	NA	TRBV6-5	TRBJ2-7	TGTGCCAGCAGTTCGTCGGGTTACGAGCAGTACTTC	CASSSSGYEQYF
NA	NA	TRBV5-6	TRBJ1-1	TGTGCCAGCAGCTTGGCCGGAGCCACTGAAGCTTTCTTT	CASSLAGATEAFF
NA	TRBD2	TRBV13	TRBJ2-5	TGTGCCAGCAGCTTTCGGGCGGGAGTTGGAGAGACCCAGTACTTC	CASSFRAGVGETQYF
once	NA	TRBV7-6	TRBJ2-1	TGTGCCAGCAGCTTAATTGGTAATGAGCAGTTCTTC	CASSLIGNEQFF
NA	NA	TRBV4-1	TRBJ1-5	TGCGCCAGCAGCTTCCGACAGGCCCCAAGACAGCCCCAGCATTTT	CASSFRQAPRQPQHF
once	NA	TRBV4-3	TRBJ2-7	TGCGCCAGCAGCCAAGTTATCCACGGCAGACCTGGCTACGAGCAGTACTTC	CASSQVIHGRPGYEQYF
NA	NA	TRBV6-5	TRBJ1-2	TGTGCCAGCATGGGGGGCTATGGCTACACCTTC	CASMGGYGYTF
NA	TRBD2	TRBV2	TRBJ2-7	TGTGCCAGCAGTGAATCAGCGGGGGGCTCCTACGAGCAGTACTTC	CASSESAGGSYEQYF
NA	NA	TRBV7-9	TRBJ1-1	TGTGCCAGCAGCTTAGCCAGGAGGACTGAAGCTTTCTTT	CASSLARRTEAFF
NA	NA	TRBV4-1	TRBJ1-5	TGCGCCAGCAGCCAGGAACAGGGAAGAATCGCGCCCCAGCATTTT	CASSQEQGRIAPQHF